This T cell receptor (beta chain) emerged from a study of CD8 T cells in Susac syndrome (dated by TCRdb to the late 2010s). Study-wide context: Of the Susac syndrome patients who were sequenced, about 6 had clinically active disease and roughly eight were in clinical remission. The study compared CD8+ T cell repertoire clonality among 12 healthy donors, approximately 14 Susac syndrome patients and some 16 multiple sclerosis patients. At the time of blood withdrawal, Susac syndrome patients were either therapy-naive, taking corticosteroids (with some also receiving IVIg), or on IVIg alone. The study used repertoire sequencing to test whether antigen drove CD8+ T cell activation and differentiation in Susac syndrome. Study-level results and caveats: Clonal expansion was seen in Susac syndrome CD8+ repertoires, peaking in CD8+ TEMRA cells and being greater in clinically active patients than in remitting ones. Under 20 and five Susac-specific public clones were found in the total CD8+ and CD8+ TEMRA repertoires, respectively. The TCR sequencing and HLA analysis was acknowledged to have included a relatively small number of individuals.

RNA was extracted with the RNeasy kit and 0.5 to 1 ug was reverse transcribed using random hexamers. TCR beta CDR3 regions were amplified with the immunoSEQ multiplex PCR assay covering 54 Vbeta and 13 Jbeta segments. PCR amplification bias was corrected using a synthetic template baseline for primer optimization and computational correction. For the original study's pipeline: Reads were annotated to V, D and J genes according to IMGT and were analyzed with immunoSEQ Analyzer, with only productive sequences retained. Clonality was calculated as one minus the Shannon entropy normalized by log2 of the number of productive unique sequences. Public and private clones were assessed among the 100 most prevalent clones of each patient and control. Susac-specific clones were defined as absent from healthy and MS cohorts, around 970 published viral clones and other ImmuneACCESS disease sequences. The raw public data were reprocessed by TCRdb itself: fastp quality trimming at Q25, MiXCR clonotype calling, in-frame beta chains only. Every entry covers one CDR3 protein and lists the most common genes and DNA from its rows. The V and J calls were not made by the authors but by TCRdb's processing. This sample holds about 130,000 distinct CDR3 sequences; over 90% were observed only once. The ten largest clones capture approximately 0.18% of the sample.

Inclusive of the bounding cysteine and phenylalanine, the CDR3 is 15 residues long. The sequence is cut down to CDR3 DNA, 45 bases in frame from base 1. Taken from the germline V gene (reference sequence), the CDR1 and CDR2 loops are MNHEY and SMNVEV. V was cut back by 2 bases and J by 0 bases, leaving a gap of 11 bases between them. Remarks on this clonotype: No cognate antigen has been identified for it. No per-base quality is available; no much larger clone lies one base away.

Peripheral blood CD8+ and CD4+ T cells from healthy donors, Susac syndrome patients and multiple sclerosis patients were profiled by high-throughput TCR beta sequencing. Susac syndrome patients met recently defined diagnostic criteria for definite or probable disease. Bulk CD8+ and CD4+ T cells were purified by magnetic negative isolation, whereas CD8+ TEMRA cells were enriched by FACS. Blood was collected in EDTA tubes and processed within 24 hours, with PBMCs isolated through density gradient centrifugation. PBMCs intended for TCR sequencing were cryopreserved in liquid nitrogen and thawed later in a water bath at 37 degrees C. A purity of at least 90% was achieved for sorted or isolated CD4+, CD8+ and CD8+ TEMRA cells.

The chain was built from TRBV27 and TRBJ2-7; the D gene is possibly TRBD2, with 6 bases matching. This TCR came from a human donor with Susac syndrome. The sample consisted of CD8+ T cells from PBMCs. The DNA sequence follows: TGTGCCAGCAGTTTAGGAGGGACCCCCTCCTACGAGCAGTACTTC. Translated, this gives CASSLGGTPSYEQYF.